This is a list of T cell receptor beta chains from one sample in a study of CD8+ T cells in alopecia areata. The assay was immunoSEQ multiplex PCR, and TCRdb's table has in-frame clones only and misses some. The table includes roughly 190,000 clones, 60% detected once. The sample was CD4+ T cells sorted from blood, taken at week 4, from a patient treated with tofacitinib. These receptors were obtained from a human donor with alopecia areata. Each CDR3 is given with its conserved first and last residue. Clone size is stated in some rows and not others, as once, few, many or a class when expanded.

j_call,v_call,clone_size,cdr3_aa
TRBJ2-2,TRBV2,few,CASSEGGTGHTGELFF
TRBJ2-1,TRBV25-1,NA,CASSEEVAGGHEQFF
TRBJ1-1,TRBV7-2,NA,CASRPGMDTEAFF
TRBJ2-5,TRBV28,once,CASSNEGEVTQYF
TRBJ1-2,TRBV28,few,CASNLDGLKGYTF
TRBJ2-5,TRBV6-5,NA,CASSGKETQYF
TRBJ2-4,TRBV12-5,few,CASGLDIAKNIQYF
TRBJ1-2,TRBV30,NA,CAWSDDGNYGYTF
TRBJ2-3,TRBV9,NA,CASSAQGTDTQYF
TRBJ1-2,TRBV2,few,CASKNLRGYGYTF
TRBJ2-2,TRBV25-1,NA,CASRQGAHTGELFF
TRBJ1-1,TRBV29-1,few,CSVEARGTNTEAFF
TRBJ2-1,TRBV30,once,CAWIGYGSYNEQFF
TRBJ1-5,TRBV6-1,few,CASSDQGTMGNQPQHF
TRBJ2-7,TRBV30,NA,CASLQRGDYEQYF
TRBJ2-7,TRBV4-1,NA,CASSLPRGHEQYF
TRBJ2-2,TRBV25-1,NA,CASSPFSGSGGELFF
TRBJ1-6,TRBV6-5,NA,CASTTMDPLESPLHF
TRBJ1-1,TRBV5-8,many,CASSFEKGRRLAFF
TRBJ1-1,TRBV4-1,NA,CASSQPEGTEAFF